This T cell receptor (beta chain) came from a study of T cells in Graves' hyperthyroidism and ophthalmopathy. Study conclusions and caveats: From stable hyperthyroidism, ophthalmopathy was separated by a 13 V-J model.

Amplification of TCR beta CDR3 regions was performed using RNA transcripts as template. First-round RT-PCR with HTBI primers amplified the TCR CDR3 region. MiXCR, applied by TCRdb to the multiplex PCR reads, yields one record per CDR3 protein. The table includes some 530,000 distinct CDR3 sequences, around a fifth detected once. The CDR3 has 13 amino acids. V gave up 1 base and J gave up 2 bases, with 6 bases separating them. The germline gives CDR1 SGDLS, CDR2 YYNGEE. Regarding this clonotype: Its antigen remains unidentified.

The chain is built from TRBV9 and TRBJ1-1, with no clear D. Sequenced input: blood. This TCR was recovered from a woman aged 70-85 years with Graves' ophthalmopathy. CDR3 DNA sequence: TGTGCCAGCAGCGTATTTGAAAACACTGAAGCTTTCTTT. It encodes CASSVFENTEAFF.